This is a list of T cell receptor beta chains from one sample in a study of blood T cells in healthy people across ages. A single record per CDR3 protein comes from TCRdb applying MiXCR to the 5' RACE reads. The data show hundreds of thousands of distinct CDR3 sequences, 56% seen once. The specimen was blood. Receptor source: a man aged 35-49 years in good health. Both conserved end residues are part of each CDR3. Each record gives: J gene, V gene, D gene, CDR3 protein. D genes are given only for firm matches.

j_call: TRBJ2-1
v_call: TRBV29-1
d_call: NA
cdr3_aa: CSVEGPGRGEQFF

j_call: TRBJ2-1
v_call: TRBV10-3
d_call: TRBD2
cdr3_aa: CAISEPRSGSSYNEQFF

j_call: TRBJ2-7
v_call: TRBV7-8
d_call: NA
cdr3_aa: CASSLGSRGSGSYEQYF

j_call: TRBJ1-4
v_call: TRBV2
d_call: NA
cdr3_aa: CASSARVTNEKLFF

j_call: TRBJ2-1
v_call: TRBV7-2
d_call: NA
cdr3_aa: CASSSNGGLLGNEQFF

j_call: TRBJ1-2
v_call: TRBV6-1
d_call: NA
cdr3_aa: CASIPGANYGYTF

j_call: TRBJ1-2
v_call: TRBV2
d_call: NA
cdr3_aa: CASTGGLGIYGYTF

j_call: TRBJ2-7
v_call: TRBV6-5
d_call: NA
cdr3_aa: CASGQPGRPYEQYF

j_call: TRBJ2-4
v_call: TRBV11-1
d_call: NA
cdr3_aa: CASSGRGFKNIQYF

j_call: TRBJ2-1
v_call: TRBV7-7
d_call: TRBD2
cdr3_aa: CASSPSGRAGVEQFF

j_call: TRBJ2-5
v_call: TRBV6-2/TRBV6-3
d_call: NA
cdr3_aa: CASSYPTSGETQYF

j_call: TRBJ2-7
v_call: TRBV7-2
d_call: TRBD2
cdr3_aa: CASSLSPGGEQYF

j_call: TRBJ2-1
v_call: TRBV9
d_call: NA
cdr3_aa: CASSPRLASSYNEQFF

j_call: TRBJ2-2
v_call: TRBV20-1
d_call: NA
cdr3_aa: CSASPGLQGTGELFF

j_call: TRBJ1-1
v_call: TRBV5-1
d_call: NA
cdr3_aa: CASSWAENTEAFF

j_call: TRBJ2-1
v_call: TRBV27
d_call: NA
cdr3_aa: CASLPGPTYYNEQFF